The 16 T cell receptor beta chains below all came from one sample that was sequenced in a study of blood T cell repertoires in COVID-19. TCRdb's copy holds only in-frame clones and misses some; the assay was immunoSEQ multiplex PCR. The repertoire holds around 250,000 clones, 91% seen once, with approximately 1.2% in the top ten. The source material was PBMCs or T cells enriched from blood (not recorded which). Receptors originate from a human donor in a cohort exposed to, infected with or recovered from COVID-19 (not recorded which). The donor label of this sample is uncertain.

The chain carries TRBV27 and TRBJ2-2; 8 bases line up with TRBD1. V was pared by 5 bases and J by 5 bases, with 4 bases of the junction left unmatched. The CDR3 is 14 residues long. From germline, CDR1 is MNHEY and CDR2 SMNVEV (reference sequence). CDR3 sequence reads: CASSTRQGTGELFF. The CDR3 DNA follows: TGTGCCAGCAGTACCCGACAGGGGACCGGGGAGCTGTTTTTT.

The gene calls are TRBV7-9 and TRBJ2-5; 7 bases map to TRBD2. Germline CDR1 is SEHNR and CDR2 is FQNEAQ (reference sequence). The CDR3 has 16 residues. Unmatched junction bases numbered 9, after V lost 4 bases and J lost 1 base. In DNA form, the CDR3 reads TGTGCCAGCAGCTCGCCGTTGGGCGGGAGCCAAGAGACCCAGTACTTC. Its translation: CASSSPLGGSQETQYF.

The chain joins TRBV6-6 to TRBJ2-1; 8 bases match TRBD1. Unmatched junction bases numbered 3, after V lost 6 bases and J lost 2 bases. The CDR3 runs to 14 residues. CDR1 and CDR2 (germline): MNHNY, SVGAGI (reference sequence). CDR3 region: CASRGTGAYNEQFF. CDR3 nucleotides: TGTGCCAGCAGGGGGACAGGAGCCTACAATGAGCAGTTCTTC.

This chain uses TRBV28 with TRBJ2-3; tentative D call: TRBD2 (5 bases). The CDR3 runs 17 residues. Germline V lookup: CDR1 MDHEN, CDR2 SYDVKM. V was cut by 5 bases and J by 0 bases, with 18 bases left in between. This chain's CDR3 is CASSPLPLRASTDTQYF. The CDR3 region has the DNA TGTGCCAGCAGTCCCCTTCCCTTGCGGGCTAGCACAGATACGCAGTATTTT.

This chain uses TRBV12-3 or TRBV12-4 with TRBJ1-1; D is ambiguous. The length of the CDR3 is 13 residues. Trimming removed 5 bases from V and 4 bases from J, with 11 bases in between. The CDR3, as DNA: TGTGCCAGCAGTCATTTAAGGAGCACTGAAGCTTTCTTT. Protein: CASSHLRSTEAFF.

The chain employs TRBV4-2 and TRBJ2-7; TRBD2 matches at 13 bases. Germline V gene sequence: CDR1 LGHNA, CDR2 YNFKEQ. The trim removed 6 bases at V and 1 base at J, leaving 6 bases unmatched. The CDR3 length is 16 residues. The CDR3 reads CASRPGLAGESYEQYF. The CDR3 DNA reads as TGTGCCAGCAGGCCAGGACTAGCGGGGGAATCCTACGAGCAGTACTTC.

This chain joins TRBV29-1 and TRBJ1-4, with D perhaps TRBD1 (5 bases). Trimming pared 5 bases from V and 8 bases from J, leaving 18 bases between. The CDR3 length is 14 residues. The V gene's germline CDR1 is SQVTM and CDR2 ANQGSEA. The CDR3 bases are TGCAGCGTTCCCGACCCTGACCAGGGAGAAAAACTGTTTTTT. Its protein is CSVPDPDQGEKLFF.

The genes are TRBV18 and TRBJ2-7; 10 bases match TRBD1. Germline CDR1 and CDR2: KGHSH and LQKENI. V gave up 6 bases and J gave up 0 bases; unmatched junction bases: 5. The CDR3 is made up of 15 amino acids. The CDR3 reads CASSIGQGDSYEQYF. The DNA of the CDR3 is TGTGCCAGCTCGATTGGACAGGGGGACTCCTACGAGCAGTACTTC.

The chain recombines TRBV6-4 with TRBJ1-2, with 8 bases lining up with TRBD1. Trimming at V came to 7 bases and at J to 0 bases, leaving 10 bases not matched to a gene. Germline V gene data show CDR1 as MRHNA and CDR2 as SNTAGT. The length of the CDR3 is 16 residues. In nucleotides, the CDR3 is TGTGCCAGCAAAGCGGGACAGGTGGGCCCTAACTATGGCTACACCTTC. It codes for CASKAGQVGPNYGYTF.

V and J are TRBV5-3 and TRBJ2-1, with D possibly being TRBD1 (6 bases). TRBV5-3 is an open reading frame whose function is uncertain. This CDR3 is built from 15 residues. The V gene lost 0 bases and the J gene lost 5 bases, with 12 bases spanning the gap. CDR3 DNA sequence: TGTGCCAGAAGCTTGGAACTTGGGGGCCACAATGAGCAGTTCTTC. Protein: CARSLELGGHNEQFF.

The chain couples TRBV5-6 to TRBJ2-5, with D possibly TRBD2 on 5 matching bases. The CDR3 extends over 14 amino acids. The V gene lost 0 bases and the J gene lost 4 bases, with 10 bases spanning the gap. CDR1 and CDR2 from the germline V gene are SGHDT and YYEEEE. The CDR3 is CASSLAGLGETQYF. CDR3 coding DNA: TGTGCCAGCAGCTTGGCGGGGTTGGGAGAGACCCAGTACTTC.

The rearrangement links TRBV7-2 to TRBJ1-2; D is unresolved. The length of the CDR3 is 12 residues. The V gene lost 5 bases and the J gene lost 7 bases, with 11 bases spanning the gap. Germline lookup yields CDR1 SGHTA and CDR2 FQGNSA. DNA of the CDR3: TGTGCCAGCAGCCTAGTTTCTGTTGGCTACACCTTC. Its protein product is CASSLVSVGYTF. The full variable domain, with the rest looked up from reference TRBV7-2 and TRBJ1-2, is GAGVSQSPSNKVTEKGKDVELRCDPISGHTALYWYRQSLGQGLEFLIYFQGNSAPDKSGLPSDRFSAERTGGSVSTLTIQRTQQEDSAVYLCASSLVSVGYTFGSGTRLTVV.

The CDR3 DNA reads as TGTGCCAGCAGCCATTTCGGCAATCAGCCCCAGCATTTT. This encodes CASSHFGNQPQHF. V is TRBV14 and J is TRBJ1-5; D is uncertain. The germline V gene has CDR1 SGHDN and CDR2 FVKESK. With 3 bases removed from V and 2 bases from J, the gap between germline ends came to 5 bases. This CDR3 spans 13 amino acids.

The V gene is TRBV19, the J gene TRBJ1-2, with TRBD1 identical over 8 bases. The CDR3 is made up of 13 amino acids. J was trimmed by 4 bases and V by 5 bases; bases with no gene match: 3. CDR1 LNHDA and CDR2 SQIVND come from the germline V gene (reference sequence). The CDR3 coding sequence is TGTGCCAGTAGTCGGACAGGGATCTATGGCTACACCTTC. Encoded protein: CASSRTGIYGYTF.

In its sample, this clone was seen once. The chain couples TRBV9 to TRBJ1-6, with unresolved D. Trimming removed 0 bases at V and 10 bases at J, with 11 bases between. Germline lookup yields CDR1 SGDLS and CDR2 YYNGEE. The CDR3 consists of 14 residues. The CDR3 here is CASSVDGGISPLHF. The CDR3 coding sequence is TGTGCCAGCAGCGTAGACGGAGGGATATCACCCCTCCACTTT.

The genes are TRBV19 and TRBJ1-6; the D gene is possibly TRBD1 (6 bases). The CDR3 is 16 residues long. V lost 3 bases, J lost 0 bases, and 9 bases lay in between. CDR1 and CDR2 from the germline V gene are LNHDA and SQIVND (reference sequence). CDR3 loop: CASSILRGSYNSPLHF. CDR3 nucleotide sequence: TGTGCCAGTAGTATTCTCAGGGGCTCCTATAATTCACCCCTCCACTTT.